The TCR beta chain described here comes from a study of radiotherapy plus CTLA-4 blockade in lung cancer. Some clones are missing from TCRdb's copy, which holds only in-frame ones; the method was immunoSEQ multiplex PCR. The sample yields around 30,000 clones, around 70% seen once. This receptor was taken from a human donor with non-small cell lung cancer whose response to radiotherapy plus ipilimumab could not be evaluated. This sample comprised peripheral blood, obtained from a patient treated with radiotherapy plus ipilimumab.

The CDR3 reads CASRDYRDRGFNTGELFF. The CDR3 DNA reads TGTGCCAGCAGAGATTACCGGGACAGGGGTTTTAACACCGGGGAGCTGTTTTTT. The chain combines TRBV28 with TRBJ2-2; 10 nucleotides match TRBD1. The CDR3 sequence is 18 residues long. J gave up 2 bases and V 6 bases, and 12 bases lay outside the gene matches. Germline lookup yields CDR1 MDHEN and CDR2 SYDVKM.